This T cell receptor beta chain was sequenced in a study of beta chain features in type 1 diabetes. This clone has only a few counts. Its antigen is not identified. Regarding the study as a whole: All four CD4+ subsets from Type 1 diabetes patients carried moderately but significantly shorter TCRB CDR3s. Patients with type 1 diabetes showed fewer VDJ junction insertions and more deletions.

The isolated RNA, all of it, was reverse transcribed, so expressed TCRB transcripts were what got sequenced. Data came from immunoSEQ multiplex PCR; TCRdb stores just in-frame clones and leaves some out. This table has about 150,000 clones, 6% to 9% appearing once. CDR1 is SNHLY and CDR2 is FYNNEI in the germline V gene. The V and J ends lost 5 bases and 1 base respectively, with 8 bases between them. This CDR3 spans 13 amino acids. The rearrangement uses TRBV2 and TRBJ2-5; D perhaps matches TRBD1 (6 bases). Sequences were obtained from central memory CD4+ T cells from blood. The receptor's source is a man aged 18 to 29 with type 1 diabetes. For the CDR3, the DNA is TGTGCCAGCAGTATGGACAGCCAAGAGACCCAGTACTTC. Translation gives CASSMDSQETQYF. The full variable domain, completed using reference TRBV2 and TRBJ2-5, is EPEVTQTPSHQVTQMGQEVILRCVPISNHLYFYWYRQILGQKVEFLVSFYNNEISEKSEIFDDQFSVERPDGSNFTLKIRSTKLEDSAMYFCASSMDSQETQYFGPGTRLLVL.